This TCR beta chain was recorded in a study of blood T cells in healthy people across ages. About the study: Template-switching capture recovered about one barcoded beta molecule per two T cells. Notes on the study in general: A roughly linear fall in TCR beta diversity per million T cells was seen with increasing age.

In regard to this clonotype: Its antigen remains unidentified.

The length of the CDR3 is 13 residues. Through a sample-barcoded 5' primer and a J-beta primer mix, a second PCR was run for about 6 to 11 cycles. TCRdb ran MiXCR on the 5' RACE reads and lists one entry per CDR3 protein. The profile shows 550,000 to 750,000 distinct CDR3 sequences, about 21% of them singletons. Sequenced sample: blood. The sequence came from a man aged 65 to 79 in good health. V usage is TRBV12-3 or TRBV12-4 and J usage is TRBJ2-5, with 10 bases matching TRBD2. The DNA end favors TRBJ2-7, so the J call may be wrong. CDR3 coding DNA: TGTGCCAGCATGTCTAGCGGGAGCTACGAGCAGTACTTC. Encoded protein: CASMSSGSYEQYF.